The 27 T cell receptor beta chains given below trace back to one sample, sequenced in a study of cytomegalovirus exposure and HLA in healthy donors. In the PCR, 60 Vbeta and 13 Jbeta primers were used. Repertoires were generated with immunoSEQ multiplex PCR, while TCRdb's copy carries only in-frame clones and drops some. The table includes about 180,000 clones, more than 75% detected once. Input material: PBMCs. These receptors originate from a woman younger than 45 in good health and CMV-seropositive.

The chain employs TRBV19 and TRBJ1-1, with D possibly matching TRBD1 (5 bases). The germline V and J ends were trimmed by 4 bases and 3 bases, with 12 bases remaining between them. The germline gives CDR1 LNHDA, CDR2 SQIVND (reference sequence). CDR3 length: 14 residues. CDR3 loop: CASSSQGADTEAFF. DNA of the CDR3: TGTGCCAGTAGTAGCCAGGGCGCGGACACTGAAGCTTTCTTT.

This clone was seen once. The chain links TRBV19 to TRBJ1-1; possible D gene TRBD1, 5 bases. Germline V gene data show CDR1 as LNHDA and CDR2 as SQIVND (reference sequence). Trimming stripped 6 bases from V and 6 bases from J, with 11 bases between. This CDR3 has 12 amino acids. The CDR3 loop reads CASSFQGAEAFF. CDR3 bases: TGTGCCAGTAGCTTCCAAGGGGCTGAAGCTTTCTTT.

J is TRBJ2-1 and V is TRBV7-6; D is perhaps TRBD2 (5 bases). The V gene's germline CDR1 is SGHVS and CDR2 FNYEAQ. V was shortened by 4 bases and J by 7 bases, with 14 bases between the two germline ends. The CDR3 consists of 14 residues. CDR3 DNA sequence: TGTGCCAGCAGCTCAGCGTCCTCGGGGAATGAGCAGTTCTTC. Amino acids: CASSSASSGNEQFF.

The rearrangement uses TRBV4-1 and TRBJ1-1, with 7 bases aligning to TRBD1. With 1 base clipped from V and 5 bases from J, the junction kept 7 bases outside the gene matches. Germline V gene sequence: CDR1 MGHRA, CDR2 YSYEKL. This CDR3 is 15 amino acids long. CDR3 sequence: CASSQGQGEGTEAFF. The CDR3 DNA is TGCGCCAGCAGCCAAGGGCAGGGGGAAGGTACTGAAGCTTTCTTT.

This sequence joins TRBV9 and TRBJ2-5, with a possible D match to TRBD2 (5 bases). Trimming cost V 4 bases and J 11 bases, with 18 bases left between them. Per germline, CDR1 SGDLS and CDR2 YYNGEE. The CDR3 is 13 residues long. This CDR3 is CASSPQWAGEQYF. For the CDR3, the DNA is TGTGCCAGCAGCCCCCAGTGGGCGGGTGAGCAGTACTTC.

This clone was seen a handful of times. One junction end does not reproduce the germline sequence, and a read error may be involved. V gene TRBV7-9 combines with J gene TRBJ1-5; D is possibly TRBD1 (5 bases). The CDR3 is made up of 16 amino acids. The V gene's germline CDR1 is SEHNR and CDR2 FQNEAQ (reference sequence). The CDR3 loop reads CSSSLVEGVYDQPQHF. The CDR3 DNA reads TGTTCCAGCAGCTTAGTTGAAGGGGTTTATGATCAGCCCCAGCATTTT.

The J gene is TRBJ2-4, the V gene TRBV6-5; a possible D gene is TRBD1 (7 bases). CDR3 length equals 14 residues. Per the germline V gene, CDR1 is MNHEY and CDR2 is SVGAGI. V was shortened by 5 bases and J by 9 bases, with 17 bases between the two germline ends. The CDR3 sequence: CASSTGQAGGIQYF. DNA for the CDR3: TGTGCCAGCAGTACCGGACAGGCCGGGGGCATTCAGTACTTC.

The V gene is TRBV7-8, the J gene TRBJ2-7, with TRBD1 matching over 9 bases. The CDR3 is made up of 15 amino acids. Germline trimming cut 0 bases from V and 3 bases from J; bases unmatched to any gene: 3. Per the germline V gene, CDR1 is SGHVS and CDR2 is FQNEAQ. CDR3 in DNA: TGTGCCAGCAGCTTAGCCGGGACAGGGAGCTACGAGCAGTACTTC. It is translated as CASSLAGTGSYEQYF.

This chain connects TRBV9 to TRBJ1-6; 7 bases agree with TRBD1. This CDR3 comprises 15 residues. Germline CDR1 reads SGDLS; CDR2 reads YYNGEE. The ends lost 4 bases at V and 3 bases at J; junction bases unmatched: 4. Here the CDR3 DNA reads TGTGCCAGCAGCCCCCAGGGGGACTATAATTCACCCCTCCACTTT. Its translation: CASSPQGDYNSPLHF.

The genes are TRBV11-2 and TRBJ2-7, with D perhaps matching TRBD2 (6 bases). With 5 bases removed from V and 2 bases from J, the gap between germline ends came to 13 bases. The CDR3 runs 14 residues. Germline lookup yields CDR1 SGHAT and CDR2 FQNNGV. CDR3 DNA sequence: TGTGCCAGCAGCCCGGGGGTCGGTACCTACGAGCAGTACTTC. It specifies CASSPGVGTYEQYF.

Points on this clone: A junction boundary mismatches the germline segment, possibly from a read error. The CDR3, as DNA: TGTGCCAACAGTGAACCCAATTACGAGCAGTACTTC. Protein: CANSEPNYEQYF. The rearrangement uses TRBV6-1 and TRBJ2-7; D remains ambiguous. The CDR3 has 12 residues. Germline V gene data show CDR1 as MNHNS and CDR2 as SASEGT.

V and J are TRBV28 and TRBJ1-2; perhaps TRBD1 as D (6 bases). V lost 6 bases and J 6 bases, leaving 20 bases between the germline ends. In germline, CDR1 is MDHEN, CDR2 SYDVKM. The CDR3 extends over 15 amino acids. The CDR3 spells CASSPLGWTVDGYTF. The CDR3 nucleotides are TGTGCCAGCAGCCCCTTAGGTTGGACAGTTGATGGCTACACCTTC.

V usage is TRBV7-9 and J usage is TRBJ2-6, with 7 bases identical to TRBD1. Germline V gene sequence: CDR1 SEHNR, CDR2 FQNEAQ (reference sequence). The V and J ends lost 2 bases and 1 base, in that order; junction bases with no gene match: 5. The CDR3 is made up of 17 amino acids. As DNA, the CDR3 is TGTGCCAGCAGCTTATCAGGGGGAATATCTGGGGCCAACGTCCTGACTTTC. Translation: CASSLSGGISGANVLTF.

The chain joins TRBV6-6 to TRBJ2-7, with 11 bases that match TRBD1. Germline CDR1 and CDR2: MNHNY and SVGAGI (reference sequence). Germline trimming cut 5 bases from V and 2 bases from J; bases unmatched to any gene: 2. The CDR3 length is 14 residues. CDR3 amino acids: CASSTDRGPYEQYF. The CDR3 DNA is TGTGCCAGCAGTACGGACAGGGGGCCCTACGAGCAGTACTTC.

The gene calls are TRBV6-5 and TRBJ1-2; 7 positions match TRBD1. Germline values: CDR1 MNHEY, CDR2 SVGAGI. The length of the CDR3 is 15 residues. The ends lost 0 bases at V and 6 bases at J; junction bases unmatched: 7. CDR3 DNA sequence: TGTGCCAGCAGTTACTCACCTAGGGGGCTGGATGGCTACACCTTC. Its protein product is CASSYSPRGLDGYTF.

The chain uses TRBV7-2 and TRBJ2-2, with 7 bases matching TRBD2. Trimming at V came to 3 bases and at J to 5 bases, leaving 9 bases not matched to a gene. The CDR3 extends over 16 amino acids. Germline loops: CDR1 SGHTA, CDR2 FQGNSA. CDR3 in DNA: TGTGCCAGCAGCTTGGAGGGACTACTCGATACCGGGGAGCTGTTTTTT. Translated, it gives CASSLEGLLDTGELFF.

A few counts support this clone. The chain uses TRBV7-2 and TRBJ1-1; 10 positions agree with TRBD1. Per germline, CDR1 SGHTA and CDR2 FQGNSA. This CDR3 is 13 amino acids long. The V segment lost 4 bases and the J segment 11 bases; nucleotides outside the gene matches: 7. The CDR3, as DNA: TGTGCCAGCAGCTCGACCGGGACAGGGGACGCTTTCTTT. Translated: CASSSTGTGDAFF.

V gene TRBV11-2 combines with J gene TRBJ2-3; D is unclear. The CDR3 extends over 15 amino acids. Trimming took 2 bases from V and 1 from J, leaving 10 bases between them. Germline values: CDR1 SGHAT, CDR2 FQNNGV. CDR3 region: CASSLSPTRTDTQYF. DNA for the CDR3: TGTGCCAGCAGCTTATCCCCAACTCGCACAGATACGCAGTATTTT. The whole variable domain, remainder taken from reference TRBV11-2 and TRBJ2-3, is EAGVAQSPRYKIIEKRQSVAFWCNPISGHATLYWYQQILGQGPKLLIQFQNNGVVDDSQLPKDRFSAERLKGVDSTLKIQPAKLEDSAVYLCASSLSPTRTDTQYFGPGTRLTVL.

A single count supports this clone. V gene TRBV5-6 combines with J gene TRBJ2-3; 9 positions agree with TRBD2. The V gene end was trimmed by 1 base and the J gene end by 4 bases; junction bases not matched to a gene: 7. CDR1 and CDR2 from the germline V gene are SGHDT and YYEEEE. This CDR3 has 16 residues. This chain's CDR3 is CASSLFGGGAADTQYF. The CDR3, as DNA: TGTGCCAGCAGCTTGTTTGGCGGGGGGGCCGCAGATACGCAGTATTTT.

In DNA, the CDR3 is TGTGCCAGCAGACCACTAGCGGGGTTTGAGACCCAGTACTTC. This translates into CASRPLAGFETQYF. V usage is TRBV28 and J usage is TRBJ2-5, with 10 bases lining up with TRBD2. This CDR3 region has 14 residues. CDR1 and CDR2 from the germline V gene are MDHEN and SYDVKM. V shed 6 bases, J shed 5 bases, and the junction held 6 bases outside the gene matches. Using reference TRBV28 and TRBJ2-5 for the parts outside the CDR3, the full variable domain is DVKVTQSSRYLVKRTGEKVFLECVQDMDHENMFWYRQDPGLGLRLIYFSYDVKMKEKGDIPEGYSVSREKKERFSLILESASTNQTSMYLCASRPLAGFETQYFGPGTRLLVL.

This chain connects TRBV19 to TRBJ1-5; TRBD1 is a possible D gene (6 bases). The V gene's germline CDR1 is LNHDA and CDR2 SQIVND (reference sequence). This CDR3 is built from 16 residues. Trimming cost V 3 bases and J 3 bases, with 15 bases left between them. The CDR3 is CASSMRGTSNNQPQHF. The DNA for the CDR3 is TGTGCCAGTAGTATGCGGGGGACAAGCAACAATCAGCCCCAGCATTTT.

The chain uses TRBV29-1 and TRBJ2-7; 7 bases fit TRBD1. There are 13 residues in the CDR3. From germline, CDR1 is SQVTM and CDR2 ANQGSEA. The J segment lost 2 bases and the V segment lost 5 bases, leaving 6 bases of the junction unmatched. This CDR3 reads CSVLRDRAYEQYF. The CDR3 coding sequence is TGCAGCGTTCTACGAGACAGGGCCTACGAGCAGTACTTC.

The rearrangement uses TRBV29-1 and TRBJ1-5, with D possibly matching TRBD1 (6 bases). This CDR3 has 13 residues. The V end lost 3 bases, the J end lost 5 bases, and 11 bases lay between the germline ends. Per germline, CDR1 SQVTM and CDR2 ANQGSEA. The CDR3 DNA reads TGCAGCGTTGATCAGGGGAGAGATCAGCCCCAGCATTTT. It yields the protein CSVDQGRDQPQHF.

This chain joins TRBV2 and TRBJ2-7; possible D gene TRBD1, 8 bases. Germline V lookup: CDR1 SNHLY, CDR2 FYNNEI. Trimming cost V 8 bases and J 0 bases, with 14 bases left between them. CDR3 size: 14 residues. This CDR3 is CASGGDRYSYEQYF. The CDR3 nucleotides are TGTGCCAGCGGGGGGGACAGGTACTCCTACGAGCAGTACTTC.

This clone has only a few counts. The DNA of the CDR3 is TGTGCCAGCAGTGTCAGGGGCACTGAAGCTTTCTTT. Protein product: CASSVRGTEAFF. This chain uses TRBV25-1 with TRBJ1-1, with D perhaps matching TRBD1 (6 bases). The germline gives CDR1 MGHDK, CDR2 SYGVNS. Trimming shortened V by 4 bases and J by 4 bases, and 7 bases separated the two germline ends. The CDR3 extends over 12 amino acids.

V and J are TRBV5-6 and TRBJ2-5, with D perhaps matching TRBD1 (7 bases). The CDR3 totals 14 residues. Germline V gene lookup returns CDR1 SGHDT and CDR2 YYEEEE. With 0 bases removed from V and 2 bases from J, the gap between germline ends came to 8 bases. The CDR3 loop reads CASSLAGGQETQYF. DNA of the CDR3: TGTGCCAGCAGCTTGGCAGGGGGGCAAGAGACCCAGTACTTC. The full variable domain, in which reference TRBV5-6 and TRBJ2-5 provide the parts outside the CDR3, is DAGVTQSPTHLIKTRGQQVTLRCSPKSGHDTVSWYQQALGQGPQFIFQYYEEEERQRGNFPDRFSGHQFPNYSSELNVNALLLGDSALYLCASSLAGGQETQYFGPGTRLLVL.

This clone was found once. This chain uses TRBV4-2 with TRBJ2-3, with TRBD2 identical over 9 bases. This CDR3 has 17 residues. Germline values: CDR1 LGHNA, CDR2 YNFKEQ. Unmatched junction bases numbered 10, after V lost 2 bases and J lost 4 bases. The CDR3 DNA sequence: TGTGCCAGCAGCCAAATCACTAGCGGGCGGTTGTCAGATACGCAGTATTTT. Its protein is CASSQITSGRLSDTQYF.